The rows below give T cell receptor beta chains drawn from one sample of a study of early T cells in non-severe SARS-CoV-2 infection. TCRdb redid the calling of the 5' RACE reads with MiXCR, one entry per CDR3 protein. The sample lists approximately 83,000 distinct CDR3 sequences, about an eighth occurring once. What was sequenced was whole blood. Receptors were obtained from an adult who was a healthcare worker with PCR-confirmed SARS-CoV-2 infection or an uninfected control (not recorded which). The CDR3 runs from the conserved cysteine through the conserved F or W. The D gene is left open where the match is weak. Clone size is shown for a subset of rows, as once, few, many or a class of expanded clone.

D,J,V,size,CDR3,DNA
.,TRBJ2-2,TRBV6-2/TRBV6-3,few,CASSSHNRAGELFF,TGTGCCAGCAGTTCCCATAACAGGGCCGGGGAGCTGTTTTTT
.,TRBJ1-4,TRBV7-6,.,CASSLGGDNEKLFF,TGTGCCAGCAGCTTAGGAGGGGACAATGAAAAACTGTTTTTT
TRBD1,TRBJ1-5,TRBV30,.,CAWGEQGNQPQHF,TGTGCCTGGGGTGAACAGGGGAATCAGCCCCAGCATTTT
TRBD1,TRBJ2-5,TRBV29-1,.,CSVEDRGQVPQETQYF,TGCAGCGTTGAAGACAGAGGACAGGTGCCCCAAGAGACCCAGTACTTC
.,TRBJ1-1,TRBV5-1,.,CASSLGGWTEAFF,TGCGCCAGCAGCTTGGGAGGGTGGACTGAAGCTTTCTTT
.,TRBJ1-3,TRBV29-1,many,CSVEDPDRRRNTIYF,TGCAGCGTTGAAGATCCAGACAGAAGGCGTAACACCATATATTTT
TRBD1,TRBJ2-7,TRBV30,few,CAWSGKDRETYEQYF,TGTGCCTGGAGTGGAAAAGACAGGGAAACCTACGAGCAGTACTTC
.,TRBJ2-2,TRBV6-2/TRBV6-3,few,CASTVNPGRIFSGELFF,TGTGCCAGCACCGTTAACCCGGGACGGATCTTTTCCGGGGAGCTGTTTTTT
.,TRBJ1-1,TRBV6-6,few,CASSYFRGLNTEAFF,TGTGCCAGCAGTTACTTTCGAGGCTTGAACACTGAAGCTTTCTTT
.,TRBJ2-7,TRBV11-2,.,CASSTQGSVDEQYF,TGTGCCAGCAGCACACAGGGCAGTGTCGACGAGCAGTACTTC
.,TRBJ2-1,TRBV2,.,CASSEADSNEQFF,TGTGCCAGCAGTGAAGCCGACTCAAATGAGCAGTTCTTC
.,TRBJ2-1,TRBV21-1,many,CASSKSLLTGVDNEQFF,TGTGCCAGCAGCAAAAGTCTGCTAACGGGGGTCGACAATGAGCAGTTCTTC
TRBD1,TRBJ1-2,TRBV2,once,CASSWTGVGYTF,TGTGCCAGCAGTTGGACAGGGGTAGGCTACACCTTC
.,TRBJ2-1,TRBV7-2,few,CASGRDQFDEQFF,TGTGCCAGCGGGCGGGACCAATTCGATGAGCAGTTCTTC
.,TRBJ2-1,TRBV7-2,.,CASSLVSGRHNEQFF,TGTGCCAGCAGCTTAGTGTCCGGGCGCCACAATGAGCAGTTCTTC
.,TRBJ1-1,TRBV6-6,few,CASSPSTGQNTEAFF,TGTGCCAGCAGTCCATCGACAGGACAGAACACTGAAGCTTTCTTT
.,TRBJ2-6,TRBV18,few,CASSSIGTPGANVLTF,TGTGCCAGCTCATCGATCGGGACACCTGGGGCCAACGTCCTGACTTTC
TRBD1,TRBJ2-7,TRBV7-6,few,CASSSRTGTSLNEQYF,TGTGCCAGCAGCTCCAGGACAGGCACAAGTCTAAACGAGCAGTACTTC
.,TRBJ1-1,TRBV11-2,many,CASSSNLQGTEAFF,TGTGCCAGCAGCTCTAATCTTCAGGGAACTGAAGCTTTCTTT
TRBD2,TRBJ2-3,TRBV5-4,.,CASSLAGLVGGTDTQYF,TGTGCCAGCAGCTTGGCGGGACTAGTGGGGGGCACAGATACGCAGTATTTT
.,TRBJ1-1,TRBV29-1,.,CSQDKNTEAFF,TGCAGCCAAGACAAGAACACTGAAGCTTTCTTT
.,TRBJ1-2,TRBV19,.,CASSIFGADYGYTF,TGTGCCAGTAGTATATTTGGAGCGGACTATGGCTACACCTTC
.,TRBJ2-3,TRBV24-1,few,CATRSGTSSTDTQYF,TGTGCCACCCGAAGCGGAACCTCTAGCACAGATACGCAGTATTTT
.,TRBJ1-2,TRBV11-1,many,CASSQRREAGGYTF,TGTGCCAGCAGCCAGAGACGGGAGGCCGGGGGCTACACCTTC
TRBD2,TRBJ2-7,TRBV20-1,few,CSALTSGSPRDEQYF,TGCAGTGCGCTAACTAGCGGGAGCCCGAGGGACGAGCAGTACTTC
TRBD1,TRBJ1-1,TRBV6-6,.,CASRDRGTEAFF,TGTGCCAGCAGAGACAGGGGGACTGAAGCTTTCTTT
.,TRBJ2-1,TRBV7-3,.,CASSPRLKQFF,TGTGCCAGCAGCCCCCGGTTAAAGCAGTTCTTC
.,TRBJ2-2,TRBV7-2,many,CASSLGGGTGTGELFF,TGTGCCAGCAGCTTAGGAGGAGGGACTGGGACCGGGGAGCTGTTTTTT
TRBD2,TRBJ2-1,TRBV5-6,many,CASSLDGTSGRAIYEQFF,TGTGCCAGCAGCTTGGATGGGACTAGCGGGAGGGCCATCTATGAGCAGTTCTTC
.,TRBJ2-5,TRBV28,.,CASTGPLQETQYF,TGTGCCAGCACCGGCCCGCTTCAAGAGACCCAGTACTTC
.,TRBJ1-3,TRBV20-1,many,CSARRQPGNTIYF,TGCAGTGCTAGAAGGCAGCCTGGAAACACCATATATTTT
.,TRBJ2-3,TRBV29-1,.,CSVVSRRSSDTQYF,TGCAGCGTTGTGAGCAGGAGGTCATCAGATACGCAGTATTTT
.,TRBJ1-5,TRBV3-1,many,CASSRQVSNQPQHF,TGTGCCAGCAGCCGACAGGTTAGCAATCAGCCCCAGCATTTT
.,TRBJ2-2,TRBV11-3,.,CASSLVSQGGELFF,TGTGCCAGCAGCTTAGTATCCCAGGGCGGGGAGCTGTTTTTT
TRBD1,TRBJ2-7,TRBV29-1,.,CSVSRQGAYYEQYF,TGCAGCGTTTCTCGACAGGGAGCTTACTACGAGCAGTACTTC
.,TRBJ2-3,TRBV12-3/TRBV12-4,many,CASSLASTDTQYF,TGTGCCAGCAGTTTAGCTAGCACAGATACGCAGTATTTT
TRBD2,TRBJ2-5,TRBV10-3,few,CAISDRGGQETQYF,TGTGCCATCAGTGACCGGGGGGGCCAAGAGACCCAGTACTTC
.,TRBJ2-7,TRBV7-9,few,CASSLGGSRSYEQYF,TGTGCCAGCAGCTTAGGAGGGAGTCGAAGCTACGAGCAGTACTTC
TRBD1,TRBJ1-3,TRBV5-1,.,CASSSGQSGNTIYF,TGCGCCAGCAGCTCGGGACAGTCCGGAAACACCATATATTTT
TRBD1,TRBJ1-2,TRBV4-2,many,CASSQDSRRDRGDYGYTF,TGTGCCAGCAGCCAAGATAGTCGCCGGGACAGGGGGGACTATGGCTACACCTTC
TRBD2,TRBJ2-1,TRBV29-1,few,CSQRGGYNEQFF,TGCAGTCAGCGGGGGGGCTACAATGAGCAGTTCTTC